This is a list of T cell receptor beta chains from one sample in a study of blood T cell repertoires in COVID-19. Clones were read by immunoSEQ multiplex PCR, and TCRdb kept only the in-frame ones, dropping some. The sample has some 38,000 clones; approximately 80% are singletons. The sequenced material came from peripheral blood. The receptors come from a man aged 55 to 70 in a cohort sampled during active COVID-19. CDR3s include the opening cysteine and the closing phenylalanine or tryptophan. The order of the fields is CDR3 DNA, CDR3 protein, D gene, J gene, clone size, V gene. The D gene is left open where the match is weak. The size field is filled for only some rows; it gives once, few, many or a size class.

CDR3 DNA: TGCGCCAGCAGCCCTAGCGGGGTGAACACCGGGGAGCTGTTTTTT; CDR3 protein: CASSPSGVNTGELFF; D gene: TRBD2; J gene: TRBJ2-2; clone size: -; V gene: TRBV4-1
CDR3 DNA: TGTGCCAGCAGCGGTACGCGAAGTCAGCCCCAGCATTTT; CDR3 protein: CASSGTRSQPQHF; D gene: -; J gene: TRBJ1-5; clone size: once; V gene: TRBV3-1/TRBV3-2
CDR3 DNA: TGTGCCAGCAGTTCAGGGACATTAACCTACGAGCAGTACTTC; CDR3 protein: CASSSGTLTYEQYF; D gene: -; J gene: TRBJ2-7; clone size: -; V gene: TRBV28
CDR3 DNA: TGTGCCAGCAGGGTAGCGGGAGGGGGCAATGAGCAGTTCTTC; CDR3 protein: CASRVAGGGNEQFF; D gene: TRBD2; J gene: TRBJ2-1; clone size: -; V gene: TRBV2
CDR3 DNA: TGTGCCAGCAGCGACGGACTTACCGTCTCTGGGGCCAACGTCCTGACTTTC; CDR3 protein: CASSDGLTVSGANVLTF; D gene: -; J gene: TRBJ2-6; clone size: once; V gene: TRBV9
CDR3 DNA: TGTGCCAGCAGCCATGATCCGGGACAGGGGGCAGAGACCCAGTACTTC; CDR3 protein: CASSHDPGQGAETQYF; D gene: TRBD1; J gene: TRBJ2-5; clone size: -; V gene: TRBV4-2
CDR3 DNA: TGTGCCAGCAGCTCGCCGGGCGGGGTTCAGGGCGAGCAGTACTTC; CDR3 protein: CASSSPGGVQGEQYF; D gene: -; J gene: TRBJ2-7; clone size: -; V gene: TRBV7-9
CDR3 DNA: TGTGCCAGCAGCTTGCGGGTAGATACGCAGTATTTT; CDR3 protein: CASSLRVDTQYF; D gene: -; J gene: TRBJ2-3; clone size: -; V gene: TRBV7-8
CDR3 DNA: TGTGCCAGCAGCTCACCGGGACTAGCGGGAGTCAAAGAGCAGTTCTTC; CDR3 protein: CASSSPGLAGVKEQFF; D gene: TRBD2; J gene: TRBJ2-1; clone size: -; V gene: TRBV5-6
CDR3 DNA: TGCGCCAGCAGTGAGTCCGCGGGCTACGAGCAGTACTTC; CDR3 protein: CASSESAGYEQYF; D gene: -; J gene: TRBJ2-7; clone size: -; V gene: TRBV10-1
CDR3 DNA: TGTGCCAGCAGGCGGGGGGCGCCTCTTAGCACAGATACGCAGTATTTT; CDR3 protein: CASRRGAPLSTDTQYF; D gene: TRBD2; J gene: TRBJ2-3; clone size: -; V gene: TRBV28
CDR3 DNA: TGTGCCAGCATCCAACGGGGACTGCGGAATGAGCAGTTCTTC; CDR3 protein: CASIQRGLRNEQFF; D gene: -; J gene: TRBJ2-1; clone size: -; V gene: TRBV6-5
CDR3 DNA: TGTGCCAGCAGCCAACGAAGCCGGGACAGACTGTTTTTT; CDR3 protein: CASSQRSRDRLFF; D gene: TRBD1; J gene: TRBJ1-4; clone size: -; V gene: TRBV3-1/TRBV3-2
CDR3 DNA: TGTGCCTCACCGGGCAGGGAAACAGATACGCAGTATTTT; CDR3 protein: CASPGRETDTQYF; D gene: -; J gene: TRBJ2-3; clone size: -; V gene: TRBV30
CDR3 DNA: TGTGCCAGCAGGGAACAGGGGGTTGCAACTAATGAAAAACTGTTTTTT; CDR3 protein: CASREQGVATNEKLFF; D gene: TRBD1; J gene: TRBJ1-4; clone size: -; V gene: TRBV7-2
CDR3 DNA: TGTGCCAGCAGTGGGCGAACTAGCGGGGCCTGGTACCAAGAGACCCAGTACTTC; CDR3 protein: CASSGRTSGAWYQETQYF; D gene: TRBD2; J gene: TRBJ2-5; clone size: -; V gene: TRBV25-1
CDR3 DNA: TGTGCCAGCAGCCAAAAACTTCCGGGAGGGCCGGTGAGCACAGATACGCAGTATTTT; CDR3 protein: CASSQKLPGGPVSTDTQYF; D gene: TRBD2; J gene: TRBJ2-3; clone size: few; V gene: TRBV3-1/TRBV3-2
CDR3 DNA: TGTGCCAGCAGTTCGTCCGGGACAGAGAAATACAATGAGCAGTTCTTC; CDR3 protein: CASSSSGTEKYNEQFF; D gene: TRBD1; J gene: TRBJ2-1; clone size: -; V gene: TRBV28
CDR3 DNA: TGTGCCAGCAGCCAAGCAAGGCAGGGCAGCCAAACCTACGAGCAGTACTTC; CDR3 protein: CASSQARQGSQTYEQYF; D gene: -; J gene: TRBJ2-7; clone size: -; V gene: TRBV4-2
CDR3 DNA: TGTGCCAGCAAACAGGGGGCTGAAAAACTGTTTTTT; CDR3 protein: CASKQGAEKLFF; D gene: TRBD1; J gene: TRBJ1-4; clone size: -; V gene: TRBV25-1
CDR3 DNA: TGCGCCAGCAGCCAAGACAGTAGGGACAGACCCTACGAGCAGTACTTC; CDR3 protein: CASSQDSRDRPYEQYF; D gene: TRBD1; J gene: TRBJ2-7; clone size: -; V gene: TRBV4-3
CDR3 DNA: TGTGCCAGCCCAGCATTGGGACTAGTAAGTGTCCTCACAGATACGCAGTATTTT; CDR3 protein: CASPALGLVSVLTDTQYF; D gene: -; J gene: TRBJ2-3; clone size: -; V gene: TRBV21-1
CDR3 DNA: TGTGCCAGCAGCCAAGAAGACAGCCGTACTTACTCTGGAAACACCATATATTTT; CDR3 protein: CASSQEDSRTYSGNTIYF; D gene: -; J gene: TRBJ1-3; clone size: few; V gene: TRBV4-2
CDR3 DNA: TGTGCCAGCTCACCCGGCCCCCCACGTCCTAGCGGGAGACTTGAGCAGTACTTC; CDR3 protein: CASSPGPPRPSGRLEQYF; D gene: TRBD2; J gene: TRBJ2-7; clone size: -; V gene: TRBV18
CDR3 DNA: TGTGCCAGCAGCTGGGGCTATCTCGGGAACACTGAAGCTTTCTTT; CDR3 protein: CASSWGYLGNTEAFF; D gene: -; J gene: TRBJ1-1; clone size: -; V gene: TRBV27
CDR3 DNA: TGTGCCAGCAGCGCCTTCTCGGGGGTATACGAGCAGTACTTC; CDR3 protein: CASSAFSGVYEQYF; D gene: -; J gene: TRBJ2-7; clone size: -; V gene: TRBV11-2
CDR3 DNA: TGTGCCGTCCGGGACAGGGATAATGAGCAGTTCTTC; CDR3 protein: CAVRDRDNEQFF; D gene: TRBD1; J gene: TRBJ2-1; clone size: -; V gene: TRBV10-3
CDR3 DNA: TGTGCCAGCAGCTTAACAGGTTACTACGAGCAGTACTTC; CDR3 protein: CASSLTGYYEQYF; D gene: -; J gene: TRBJ2-7; clone size: few; V gene: TRBV7-9
CDR3 DNA: TGTGCCAGCAGTGACTCTATAAACAGGGGGATACATGGCTACACCTTC; CDR3 protein: CASSDSINRGIHGYTF; D gene: TRBD1; J gene: TRBJ1-2; clone size: -; V gene: TRBV6-4
CDR3 DNA: TGTGCCAGCAGTATAACAGGGGGCAGCGAGCAGTACTTC; CDR3 protein: CASSITGGSEQYF; D gene: TRBD1; J gene: TRBJ2-7; clone size: -; V gene: TRBV25-1
CDR3 DNA: TGTGCCAGCAGTATAAGATCGACAGGGGTTGGGACCGAGGAGTACTTC; CDR3 protein: CASSIRSTGVGTEEYF; D gene: TRBD1; J gene: TRBJ2-5; clone size: -; V gene: TRBV27
CDR3 DNA: TGCGCCAGCAGCTTGTACCCGGGGAACACCGGGGAGCTGTTTTTT; CDR3 protein: CASSLYPGNTGELFF; D gene: -; J gene: TRBJ2-2; clone size: -; V gene: TRBV5-1
CDR3 DNA: TGTGCCAGCAGCCAAGGCGGGGGTAGCGGGAGATTGGAGACCCAGTACTTC; CDR3 protein: CASSQGGGSGRLETQYF; D gene: TRBD2; J gene: TRBJ2-5; clone size: once; V gene: TRBV3-1/TRBV3-2
CDR3 DNA: TGTGCCAGTCGCTCCCTATCAACTAATGAAAAACTGTTTTTT; CDR3 protein: CASRSLSTNEKLFF; D gene: -; J gene: TRBJ1-4; clone size: -; V gene: TRBV19
CDR3 DNA: TGTGCCAGCAGCCCGGACAGGATCGACGAGCAGTACTTC; CDR3 protein: CASSPDRIDEQYF; D gene: TRBD1; J gene: TRBJ2-7; clone size: -; V gene: TRBV7-2
CDR3 DNA: TGTGCCAGCACCAGCGACAGAGAGCAGTACTTC; CDR3 protein: CASTSDREQYF; D gene: -; J gene: TRBJ2-7; clone size: -; V gene: TRBV2
CDR3 DNA: TGTGCCACCAGCAGAGATTCGACTACCTATGGCTACACCTTC; CDR3 protein: CATSRDSTTYGYTF; D gene: -; J gene: TRBJ1-2; clone size: -; V gene: TRBV15
CDR3 DNA: TGTGCCAGCAGCTGGACTAGCGGGGGGGCCTCCGAGCAGTACTTC; CDR3 protein: CASSWTSGGASEQYF; D gene: TRBD2; J gene: TRBJ2-7; clone size: -; V gene: TRBV5-4
CDR3 DNA: TGTGCCAGCAGGTCAGGGGGCAATTCACCCCTCCACTTT; CDR3 protein: CASRSGGNSPLHF; D gene: TRBD1; J gene: TRBJ1-6; clone size: -; V gene: TRBV28
CDR3 DNA: TGTGCCAGCAGCCTACCACCCGGGGAGCTGTTTTTT; CDR3 protein: CASSLPPGELFF; D gene: -; J gene: TRBJ2-2; clone size: -; V gene: TRBV7-9
CDR3 DNA: TGTGCCAGCAGCCCGAGTACCGGCGGTATGGGCTACACCTTC; CDR3 protein: CASSPSTGGMGYTF; D gene: -; J gene: TRBJ1-2; clone size: many; V gene: TRBV6-6
CDR3 DNA: TGTGCCAGCAGCGCGACTAGCGGGGGGGCCTCCTACAATGAGCAGTTCTTC; CDR3 protein: CASSATSGGASYNEQFF; D gene: TRBD2; J gene: TRBJ2-1; clone size: -; V gene: TRBV9
CDR3 DNA: TGTGCCAGCAAGTCGAGGAATCAGCCCCAGCATTTT; CDR3 protein: CASKSRNQPQHF; D gene: -; J gene: TRBJ1-5; clone size: -; V gene: TRBV28
CDR3 DNA: TGTGCCAGCAGTTTATCCATCTCTGGAAACACCATATATTTT; CDR3 protein: CASSLSISGNTIYF; D gene: -; J gene: TRBJ1-3; clone size: -; V gene: TRBV28
CDR3 DNA: TGTGCCAGCGCCGGCACTAGCGGGCACACAGATACGCAGTATTTT; CDR3 protein: CASAGTSGHTDTQYF; D gene: TRBD2; J gene: TRBJ2-3; clone size: -; V gene: TRBV3-1/TRBV3-2
CDR3 DNA: TGTGCCAGCAGCCAGGGCCTCCCCCAGGGTCGGCGGTACTTC; CDR3 protein: CASSQGLPQGRRYF; D gene: -; J gene: TRBJ2-7; clone size: -; V gene: TRBV14
CDR3 DNA: TGTGCCAGCAGGAGCTCTACGGGAACCGATACGCAGTATTTT; CDR3 protein: CASRSSTGTDTQYF; D gene: -; J gene: TRBJ2-3; clone size: few; V gene: TRBV7-2
CDR3 DNA: TGTGCCAGCAGCAGGGGACAGGTTAATTCACCCCTCCACTTT; CDR3 protein: CASSRGQVNSPLHF; D gene: TRBD1; J gene: TRBJ1-6; clone size: -; V gene: TRBV27